This T cell receptor (beta chain) was found in a study of cytomegalovirus exposure and HLA in healthy donors. The study's findings and limits: The records held CMV serostatus as the only immune exposure information.

A word on this clone: Its antigen remains unknown.

Trimming cost V 6 bases and J 7 bases; bases outside gene matches: 14. Germline V lookup: CDR1 SEHNR, CDR2 FQNEAQ (reference sequence). The length of the CDR3 is 17 residues. PCR amplification relied on 60 Vbeta primers (plus 13 Jbeta primers). TCRdb's copy holds only in-frame clones and misses some; the assay was immunoSEQ multiplex PCR. The sample has about 170,000 clones, 75% to 85% seen once. The receptor was isolated from a female donor in good health and CMV-seronegative. The source material was PBMCs. V usage is TRBV7-9 and J usage is TRBJ2-5, with 13 bases that match TRBD2. The CDR3 here is CASRTTLAGGRGATQYF. The DNA of the CDR3 is TGTGCCAGCAGAACTACACTAGCGGGGGGGCGAGGGGCGACCCAGTACTTC.